The 18 T cell receptor beta chains below all came from one sample that was sequenced in a study of blood T cells in healthy people across ages (dated by TCRdb to about 2015). The library was made by 5' RACE. Sequenced on an Illumina HiSeq 2500. A second about 7 to 11 cycle PCR used a sample-barcoded 5' primer and a J-beta primer mix. TCRdb reprocessing: public reads trimmed at Q25 with fastp, clones called with MiXCR, in-frame beta chains kept. Rows matching on CDR3 protein sequence are summarized as one entry with the most common DNA and genes. For this sample the table gives hundreds of thousands of distinct CDR3 sequences, of which 45% to 70% were detected only once. The ten largest clones add up to roughly 24% of the sample. Sequencing was done on a sample of blood. The receptor source for this set is a man aged 40-49 years in good health.

J is TRBJ2-5 and V is TRBV10-3, with 7 bases that match TRBD1. The CDR3 is 13 amino acids. V dropped 5 bases and J dropped 4; count of bases not matched to a gene: 4. The germline V gene has CDR1 ENHRY and CDR2 SYGVKD. The CDR3 protein is CAISTGAGETQYF. In nucleotides, the CDR3 is TGTGCCATCAGTACAGGGGCGGGAGAGACCCAGTACTTC.

This clonotype occurred a few times. A much larger clone is a single base away; this may be a read error. The J gene is TRBJ2-7, the V gene TRBV11-3; D is unclear. Trimming cost V 1 base and J 7 bases, with 14 bases left between them. Germline V lookup: CDR1 SGHNT, CDR2 YENEEA. This CDR3 spans 14 amino acids. The CDR3 spells CASSLGPENNEQYF. In nucleotides, the CDR3 is TGTGCCAGCAGCTTAGGCCCAGAGAACAATGAGCAGTACTTC.

The V call is TRBV20-1, the J call TRBJ2-6; perhaps TRBD1 as D (6 bases). There are 15 residues in the CDR3. Per the germline V gene, CDR1 is DFQATT and CDR2 is SNEGSKA (reference sequence). V lost 3 bases and J 4 bases, leaving 13 bases between the germline ends. The CDR3 region has the DNA TGCAGTGCTAGGAAACAGGGATCCGGGGCCAACGTCCTGACTTTC. It specifies CSARKQGSGANVLTF.

This clonotype appeared a few times. The J gene is TRBJ2-1, the V gene TRBV7-9; 8 bases line up with TRBD2. The CDR3 is 16 amino acids. Germline loops: CDR1 SEHNR, CDR2 FQNEAQ (reference sequence). V shed 1 base and J 6 bases; nucleotides not matched to a gene: 8. The CDR3 nucleotides read TGTGCCAGCAGCTTAGTTGCGGGGGGTTTGGGCAATGAGCAGTTCTTC. The encoded protein is CASSLVAGGLGNEQFF.

This chain joins TRBV19 and TRBJ2-1; 9 positions agree with TRBD2. Germline trimming cut 5 bases from V and 9 bases from J; bases unmatched to any gene: 11. Looked up from germline, CDR1 is LNHDA and CDR2 is SQIVND (reference sequence). The CDR3 loop spans 15 amino acids. CDR3 residues: CASSLAGVPTGEQFF. The CDR3 nucleotides are TGTGCCAGTAGTTTAGCGGGAGTTCCTACCGGTGAGCAGTTCTTC.

The J gene is TRBJ1-5, the V gene TRBV25-1; 10 nucleotides match TRBD1. The CDR3 is 16 amino acids. The germline gives CDR1 MGHDK, CDR2 SYGVNS. The junction had 8 bases not matched to a gene; V was cut back by 4 bases and J by 5 bases. The CDR3 is CASSALGQGYDQPQHF. CDR3 sequence (DNA): TGTGCCAGCAGTGCCCTGGGACAGGGGTACGATCAGCCCCAGCATTTT.

This chain uses TRBV20-1 with TRBJ2-7; no clear D. V lost 4 bases and J 7 bases, leaving 8 bases between the germline ends. The CDR3 contains 10 residues. Germline V gene lookup returns CDR1 DFQATT and CDR2 SNEGSKA (reference sequence). CDR3 amino acids: CSAKNNEQYF. Written as DNA, the CDR3 is TGCAGTGCTAAGAACAATGAGCAGTACTTC.

The chain joins TRBV4-2 to TRBJ2-3; no reliable D call. This CDR3 contains 14 residues. CDR1 and CDR2 from the germline V gene are LGHNA and YNFKEQ. With 1 base removed from V and 1 base from J, the gap between germline ends came to 6 bases. The DNA for the CDR3 is TGTGCCAGCAGCCAAGCTCGGGGCACAGATACGCAGTATTTT. Encoded protein: CASSQARGTDTQYF.

This clonotype was observed a few times. The chain recombines TRBV5-1 with TRBJ2-1; the D gene is possibly TRBD2 (5 bases). Between the trimmed V and J ends, which lost 2 bases and 0 bases, there was a span of 15 bases. This CDR3 is 17 amino acids long. Looked up from germline, CDR1 is SGHRS and CDR2 is YFSETQ. CDR3 sequence: CASSLTSDYSSYNEQFF. DNA for the CDR3: TGCGCCAGCAGCTTAACTTCCGACTATTCCTCCTACAATGAGCAGTTCTTC.

This clonotype was seen many times. This chain connects TRBV29-1 to TRBJ2-4; TRBD2 aligns across 11 bases. With V trimmed by 7 bases and J by 6 bases, 8 bases remained unmatched. Germline V gives CDR1 SQVTM, CDR2 ANQGSEA. The CDR3 loop spans 14 amino acids. DNA of the CDR3: TGCAGCGGTGCCGGGACTAGCGGATTAAACATTCAGTACTTC. Its protein is CSGAGTSGLNIQYF. Based on the CDR3 plus reference TRBV29-1 and TRBJ2-4, the full variable domain is SAVISQKPSRDICQRGTSLTIQCQVDSQVTMMFWYRQQPGQSLTLIATANQGSEATYESGFVIDKFPISRPNLTFSTLTVSNMSPEDSSIYLCSGAGTSGLNIQYFGAGTRLSVL.

This chain joins TRBV6-2 or TRBV6-3 and TRBJ1-1; the D is unclear. Trimming left V 0 bases short and J 3 bases short, with 17 bases between. The CDR3 extends over 17 amino acids. Germline loops: CDR1 MNHEY, CDR2 SVGEGT. Written as DNA, the CDR3 is TGTGCCAGCAGTTACTCAGGGTGGGCGTATAAGGACACTGAAGCTTTCTTT. Protein product: CASSYSGWAYKDTEAFF.

This clonotype appeared a single time. V usage is TRBV7-8 and J usage is TRBJ1-2; D is uncertain. The germline CDR1 and CDR2 sequences are SGHVS and FQNEAQ. This CDR3 comprises 13 residues. Trimming shortened V by 6 bases and J by 3 bases, and 11 bases separated the two germline ends. In DNA, the CDR3 is TGTGCCAGCAGTCCCTTTATGGACTATGGCTACACCTTC. Its translation is CASSPFMDYGYTF.

The chain carries TRBV25-1 and TRBJ2-6, with D possibly being TRBD1 (5 bases). Germline values: CDR1 MGHDK, CDR2 SYGVNS. The CDR3 contains 18 residues. V lost 5 bases, J lost 0 bases, and 17 bases lay in between. The CDR3, as DNA: TGTGCCAGCAGTAAACTGACAGATCTTCCCTCTGGGGCCAACGTCCTGACTTTC. Its translation is CASSKLTDLPSGANVLTF.

This clonotype was seen a handful of times. This chain joins TRBV29-1 and TRBJ2-7, with 10 bases identical to TRBD1. Germline CDR1 reads SQVTM; CDR2 reads ANQGSEA. This CDR3 comprises 17 residues. V shed 4 bases, J shed 10 bases, and the junction held 22 bases outside the gene matches. The CDR3 region is CSVGVLVRDRGSWAQYF. CDR3 DNA: TGCAGCGTTGGGGTCCTCGTTCGGGACAGGGGAAGTTGGGCCCAGTACTTC.

The chain has TRBV7-8 and TRBJ2-3; 7 nucleotides line up with TRBD2. After removal of 5 bases from V and 6 bases from J, the junction contained 5 bases not matched to a gene. This CDR3 is 13 amino acids long. The germline gives CDR1 SGHVS, CDR2 FQNEAQ. The DNA of the CDR3 is TGTGCCAGCAGCGGGGAGGGGCGGGATACGCAGTATTTT. This gives the protein CASSGEGRDTQYF.

The chain joins TRBV9 to TRBJ2-1, with D perhaps TRBD2 (6 bases). There are 11 residues in the CDR3. The V end lost 3 bases, the J end lost 9 bases, and 7 bases lay between the germline ends. From germline, CDR1 is SGDLS and CDR2 YYNGEE. CDR3 region: CASSEGLEQFF. The DNA for the CDR3 is TGTGCCAGCAGCGAGGGACTTGAGCAGTTCTTC.

V gene TRBV5-1 combines with J gene TRBJ2-3; 7 bases are a match to TRBD2. Germline V gene data show CDR1 as SGHRS and CDR2 as YFSETQ. The CDR3 consists of 15 residues. The V gene end was trimmed by 2 bases and the J gene end by 2 bases; junction bases not matched to a gene: 5. Written as DNA, the CDR3 is TGCGCCAGCAGCTTAAGCGGGGTGCCCACAGATACGCAGTATTTT. It specifies CASSLSGVPTDTQYF.

The chain couples TRBV28 to TRBJ1-4, with TRBD1 matching over 10 bases. Trimming took 2 bases from V and 8 from J; bases not matched to a gene: 5. The CDR3 covers 15 residues. CDR1 is MDHEN, CDR2 SYDVKM, per germline. CDR3 coding DNA: TGTGCCAGCAGTTTAAGAGGACAGGGGGGCGAAAAACTGTTTTTT. Its translation is CASSLRGQGGEKLFF.